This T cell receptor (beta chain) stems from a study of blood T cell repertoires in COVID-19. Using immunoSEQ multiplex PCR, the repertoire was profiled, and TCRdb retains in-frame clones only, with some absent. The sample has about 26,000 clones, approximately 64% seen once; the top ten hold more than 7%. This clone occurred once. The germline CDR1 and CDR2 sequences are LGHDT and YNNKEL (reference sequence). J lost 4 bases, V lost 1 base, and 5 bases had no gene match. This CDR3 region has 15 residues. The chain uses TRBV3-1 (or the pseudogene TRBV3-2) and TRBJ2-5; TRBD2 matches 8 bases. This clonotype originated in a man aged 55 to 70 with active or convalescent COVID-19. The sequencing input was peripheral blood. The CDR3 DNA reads TGTGCCAGCAGCCAAGGCGGGGGGATTGGAGAGACCCAGTACTTC. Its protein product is CASSQGGGIGETQYF.